One and the same sample provided the 24 T cell receptor beta chains below, sequenced in a study of shared clonotypes between healthy human individuals. Only in-frame clones appear in the TCRdb table, and some are missing; sequencing was by immunoSEQ multiplex PCR. This table has some 2.1 million clones, over 85% appearing once. Sequencing was performed on naive CD4+ T cells sorted from blood. Specified subset: CD45RA+ positively selected. These receptors were obtained from a man aged 18 to 29 in good health.

The DNA for the CDR3 is TGTGCCAGCAGTTACTCGGGGCAGGGGTTGGAAAAACTGTTTTTT. Amino acids: CASSYSGQGLEKLFF. V and J are TRBV6-5 and TRBJ1-4; perhaps TRBD1 as D (6 bases). Trimming took 0 bases from V and 8 from J, leaving 13 bases between them. CDR1 and CDR2 (germline): MNHEY, SVGAGI. This CDR3 has 15 amino acids.

CDR3 nucleotides: TGCGCCACCCTTTTTATTGTGCCTGGAAACACCATATATTTT. As protein: CATLFIVPGNTIYF. The chain is built from TRBV5-1 and TRBJ1-3, with D unclear. Trimming pared 9 bases from V and 2 bases from J, leaving 15 bases between. Germline CDR1 reads SGHRS; CDR2 reads YFSETQ. This CDR3 spans 14 amino acids.

This chain links TRBV6-1 with TRBJ2-1; the match to TRBD1 covers 8 bases. V lost 7 bases to trimming and J lost 6 bases; unmatched junction nucleotides: 5. Germline values: CDR1 MNHNS, CDR2 SASEGT. CDR3 size: 13 residues. CDR3 sequence: CASTWTGINEQFF. CDR3 DNA: TGTGCCAGCACTTGGACAGGGATCAATGAGCAGTTCTTC.

To note about this clone: The same CDR3 can be traced to other DNA sequences in this sample. In DNA, the CDR3 is TGTGCCAGCAGCGCTGGGGAGACCCAGTACTTC. Its protein is CASSAGETQYF. The chain employs TRBV7-2 and TRBJ2-5, with unresolved D. Trimming removed 5 bases at V and 5 bases at J, with 6 bases between. The CDR3 contains 11 residues. The germline gives CDR1 SGHTA, CDR2 FQGNSA.

As for this clone: The same CDR3 arises from other DNA sequences in this sample as well. The gene calls are TRBV6-5 and TRBJ2-7; 14 nucleotides align to TRBD2. V lost 8 bases and J lost 3; bases outside the gene matches: 6. The V gene's germline CDR1 is MNHEY and CDR2 SVGAGI. The CDR3 consists of 15 residues. CDR3 sequence reads: CASSAGTSGSYEQYF. CDR3 DNA: TGTGCCAGCTCTGCCGGGACTAGCGGGAGCTACGAGCAGTACTTC.

This chain links TRBV5-1 with TRBJ2-4; 9 positions agree with TRBD1. Germline V lookup: CDR1 SGHRS, CDR2 YFSETQ. The V segment lost 3 bases and the J segment 6 bases; nucleotides outside the gene matches: 7. The CDR3 sequence is 15 residues long. This chain's CDR3 is CASSSGQGKGNIQYF. CDR3 in DNA: TGCGCCAGCAGCTCTGGACAGGGGAAGGGAAACATTCAGTACTTC.

V is TRBV4-1 and J is TRBJ2-7; D not resolved. CDR1 is MGHRA and CDR2 is YSYEKL in the germline V gene. Trimming pared 0 bases from V and 2 bases from J, leaving 11 bases between. CDR3 length equals 15 residues. The CDR3 region has the DNA TGCGCCAGCAGCCAAGATGAGCCTATGGCCTACGAGCAGTACTTC. Translation: CASSQDEPMAYEQYF.

Regarding this clone: A much larger clone sits a single nucleotide away, making a read error possible. This chain links TRBV5-8 with TRBJ2-5; TRBD1 is a possible D gene (6 bases). The better agreement between TRBJ2-7 and the DNA end casts doubt on the J call. The germline gives CDR1 SGHTS, CDR2 YDEGEE. The CDR3 has 13 amino acids. CDR3: CASGHQQGYEQYF. For the CDR3, the DNA is TGCGCCAGCGGCCACCAACAGGGCTACGAGCAGTACTTC.

With respect to this clone: Other DNA sequences of this sample code for an identical CDR3. The gene calls are TRBV18 and TRBJ1-5, with TRBD1 matching 10 bases. Germline values: CDR1 KGHSH, CDR2 LQKENI. V trimming: 6 bases; J trimming: 4 bases; junction bases outside the gene matches: 3. The CDR3 is 14 residues long. The CDR3 here is CASSPGQGNQPQHF. CDR3 DNA: TGTGCCAGCTCGCCGGGACAGGGGAATCAGCCCCAGCATTTT.

The V and J genes are TRBV7-3 and TRBJ1-6; D is ambiguous. The CDR3 spans 14 residues. Germline CDR1 SGHTA, CDR2 FQGTGA. V was cut by 2 bases and J by 2 bases, with 4 bases left in between. CDR3 nucleotide sequence: TGTGCCAGCAGCTTAGATCCCTATAATTCACCCCTCCACTTT. Its translation: CASSLDPYNSPLHF.

J is TRBJ1-3 and V is TRBV5-4; TRBD1 agrees at 7 bases. Looked up from germline, CDR1 is SGHNT and CDR2 is YYREEE (reference sequence). Germline trimming cut 4 bases from V and 0 bases from J; bases unmatched to any gene: 10. The CDR3 spans 17 residues. CDR3 bases: TGTGCCAGCAGCCTCGAGACAGGGCTGAGCTCTGGAAACACCATATATTTT. This encodes CASSLETGLSSGNTIYF. Complete variable domain (other parts from reference TRBV5-4 and TRBJ1-3): ETGVTQSPTHLIKTRGQQVTLRCSSQSGHNTVSWYQQALGQGPQFIFQYYREEENGRGNFPPRFSGLQFPNYSSELNVNALELDDSALYLCASSLETGLSSGNTIYFGEGSWLTVV.

The V call is TRBV7-2, the J call TRBJ2-7, with D possibly matching TRBD1 (5 bases). The CDR3 is 13 residues long. Trimming removed 1 base from V and 6 bases from J, with 10 bases in between. In germline, CDR1 is SGHTA, CDR2 FQGNSA. The CDR3 nucleotides are TGTGCCAGCAGCTTAGTTGCCAGGGCCGAGCAGTACTTC. Translated: CASSLVARAEQYF.

The chain uses TRBV18 and TRBJ1-5; 7 positions match TRBD1. CDR1 and CDR2 from the germline V gene are KGHSH and LQKENI. Trimming removed 5 bases from V and 3 bases from J; junction bases left unmatched: 4. The CDR3 is 14 amino acids. The CDR3 DNA follows: TGTGCCAGCTCAAGAGACAGGGACAATCAGCCCCAGCATTTT. Translating gives CASSRDRDNQPQHF. The full variable domain, rest sourced from reference TRBV18 and TRBJ1-5, is NAGVMQNPRHLVRRRGQEARLRCSPMKGHSHVYWYRQLPEEGLKFMVYLQKENIIDESGMPKERFSAEFPKEGPSILRIQQVVRGDSAAYFCASSRDRDNQPQHFGDGTRLSIL.

Comment on this clone: A much larger clone lies a single base off, so this may be a read error. Other nucleotide sequences from this sample produce the same CDR3. The V call is TRBV10-2, the J call TRBJ1-2; TRBD1 matches 8 bases. The CDR3 loop spans 13 amino acids. The ends lost 2 bases at V and 8 bases at J; junction bases unmatched: 4. Germline-derived CDR1 and CDR2 are WSHSY and SAAADI. The CDR3 nucleotides are TGCGCCAGCAGTGAGCCTGGACAGGGAGGCTACACCTTC. It specifies CASSEPGQGGYTF.

This chain connects TRBV10-1 to TRBJ2-2; TRBD2 might be the D (5 bases). V lost 4 bases and J 6 bases, leaving 18 bases between the germline ends. Germline CDR1 WNHNN, CDR2 SYGVQD (reference sequence). The CDR3 has 16 residues. The CDR3 spells CASSVRVPAQAGELFF. In DNA form, the CDR3 reads TGCGCCAGCAGTGTGAGGGTTCCAGCGCAGGCCGGGGAGCTGTTTTTT.

This chain joins TRBV28 and TRBJ1-2, with 7 bases identical to TRBD1. The CDR3 extends over 13 amino acids. Unmatched junction bases numbered 7, after V lost 4 bases and J lost 8 bases. Germline V gene sequence: CDR1 MDHEN, CDR2 SYDVKM. DNA for the CDR3: TGTGCCAGCAGTTACGGGAGGGGGCAAGGCTACACCTTC. Amino acid sequence: CASSYGRGQGYTF.

The gene calls are TRBV11-2 and TRBJ2-3; 7 nucleotides line up with TRBD2. The CDR3 contains 16 residues. Germline V lookup: CDR1 SGHAT, CDR2 FQNNGV. Trimming cost V 5 bases and J 5 bases; bases outside gene matches: 13. The DNA for the CDR3 is TGTGCCAGCAGCCCTCGGGGAGGGCTAGCGAAAGATACGCAGTATTTT. Protein sequence: CASSPRGGLAKDTQYF.

The gene calls are TRBV6-6 and TRBJ1-6; 7 bases agree with TRBD1. CDR1 is MNHNY, CDR2 SVGAGI, per germline (reference sequence). The CDR3 is 14 residues long. V gave up 5 bases and J gave up 10 bases; unmatched junction bases: 8. Written as DNA, the CDR3 is TGTGCCAGCAGTGGCAGACAGGGAAGGTCACCCCTCCACTTT. Its translation: CASSGRQGRSPLHF.

J is TRBJ1-5 and V is TRBV10-3, with D maybe TRBD1 (5 bases). CDR3 size: 14 residues. Germline V gene sequence: CDR1 ENHRY, CDR2 SYGVKD. The germline V and J ends were trimmed by 7 bases and 0 bases, with 10 bases remaining between them. The CDR3 DNA reads as TGTGCCATCAAGGATCAGGGTAGCAATCAGCCCCAGCATTTT. Translating it yields CAIKDQGSNQPQHF.

The gene calls are TRBV29-1 and TRBJ2-7; D might be TRBD1 (5 bases). The germline V gene encodes CDR1 SQVTM and CDR2 ANQGSEA. The CDR3 is 13 residues long. V was trimmed by 4 bases and J by 2 bases, leaving 12 bases between them. Written as DNA, the CDR3 is TGCAGCGTTGGTACCAGGGTCACCTACGAGCAGTACTTC. Protein: CSVGTRVTYEQYF.

The chain uses TRBV14 and TRBJ2-2; 12 bases map to TRBD2. J was trimmed by 7 bases and V by 4 bases; bases with no gene match: 4. CDR1 is SGHDN, CDR2 FVKESK, per germline. The CDR3 has 15 residues. The CDR3 nucleotides are TGTGCCAGCAGCCGACTAGCGGGAGCGTACGGGGAGCTGTTTTTT. Its translation is CASSRLAGAYGELFF.

The V and J genes are TRBV1 and TRBJ2-7; the table's D call, TRBD1, was not checked against the DNA. TRBV1 is listed as a pseudogene. CDR3 length: 14 amino acids. The CDR3 sequence is CTSSQGQGWDEQYF. The CDR3 nucleotides read TGCACCAGCAGCCAGGGACAGGGATGGGACGAGCAGTACTTC.

For this clone: Distinct nucleotide sequences in the sample also encode this CDR3. The chain couples TRBV6-5 to TRBJ2-1, with D possibly matching TRBD1 (6 bases). Germline V gene data show CDR1 as MNHEY and CDR2 as SVGAGI. The germline V and J ends were trimmed by 8 bases and 3 bases, with 8 bases remaining between them. The CDR3 spans 12 residues. The CDR3 DNA is TGTGCCAGCGGCAGGGGCTACAATGAGCAGTTCTTC. It yields the protein CASGRGYNEQFF.

The chain is built from TRBV2 and TRBJ2-2; D is unresolved. CDR1 is SNHLY, CDR2 FYNNEI, per germline. The CDR3 covers 13 residues. The ends were cut back, 8 bases at V and 4 bases at J, with 11 bases in the middle. CDR3 protein: CASWQDSTGELFF. In DNA, the CDR3 is TGTGCCAGCTGGCAGGATAGCACCGGGGAGCTGTTTTTT.